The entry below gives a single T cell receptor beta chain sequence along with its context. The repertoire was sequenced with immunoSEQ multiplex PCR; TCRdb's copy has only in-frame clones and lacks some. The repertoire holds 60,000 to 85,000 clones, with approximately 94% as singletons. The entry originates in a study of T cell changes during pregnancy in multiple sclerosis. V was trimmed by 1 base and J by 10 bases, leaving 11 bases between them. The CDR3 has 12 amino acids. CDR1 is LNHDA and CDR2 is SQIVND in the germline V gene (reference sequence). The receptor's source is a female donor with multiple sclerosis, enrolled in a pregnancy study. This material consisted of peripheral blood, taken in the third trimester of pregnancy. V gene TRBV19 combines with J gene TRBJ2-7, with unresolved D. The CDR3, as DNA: TGTGCCAGTAGTATAGCGGAGTCCCCACAGTACTTC. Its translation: CASSIAESPQYF.